Listed below are T cell receptor beta chains from one sample, sequenced in a study of T cells expressing NK-cell markers. No DNA is given; TCRdb re-called the 5' RACE reads and lists each CDR3 protein once. The sample data list about 390,000 distinct CDR3 sequences. The sample was blood T cells: a sorted CD56 or NKG2C T cell subset, CD4+ or CD8+ T cells, or bulk PBMC T cells (not recorded which). All receptors derive from a woman between 50 and 59 years old in good health. Each CDR3 is given with its conserved first and last residue.

CDR3: CATSARGAEAFF
V: TRBV15
J: TRBJ1-1
length: 12

CDR3: CASSSGLAVETQYF
V: TRBV7-9
J: TRBJ2-5
length: 14

CDR3: CASSYQAGMVQTQYF
V: TRBV6-5
J: TRBJ2-5
length: 15

CDR3: CSALRAGLSYEQYF
V: TRBV20-1
J: TRBJ2-7
length: 14

CDR3: CASSVDRFTGELFF
V: TRBV6-4
J: TRBJ2-2
length: 14

CDR3: CASSLPQIYGYTF
V: TRBV6-2/TRBV6-3
J: TRBJ1-2
length: 13

CDR3: CASGRRSGGVSSTDTQYF
V: TRBV5-4
J: TRBJ2-3
length: 18

CDR3: CASSLALLSGSGYTF
V: TRBV5-1
J: TRBJ1-2
length: 15

CDR3: CASRKQGAGINQFF
V: TRBV12-3/TRBV12-4
J: TRBJ2-1
length: 14

CDR3: CATKEGGEDEQYF
V: TRBV24-1
J: TRBJ2-7
length: 13

CDR3: CASSATVYNEQFF
V: TRBV4-1
J: TRBJ2-1
length: 13

CDR3: CASQGPDVAFF
V: TRBV6-5
J: TRBJ1-1
length: 11

CDR3: CASSLGRRGTDTQYF
V: TRBV13
J: TRBJ2-3
length: 15

CDR3: CASSAVRVSGTEAFF
V: TRBV9
J: TRBJ1-1
length: 15

CDR3: CASRTIGASGGNEQFF
V: TRBV4-1
J: TRBJ2-1
length: 16

CDR3: CATRDPPWGGSEAFF
V: TRBV15
J: TRBJ1-1
length: 15

CDR3: CASSSTSGETQYF
V: TRBV7-3
J: TRBJ2-5
length: 13

CDR3: CATSSGGQGNTGELFF
V: TRBV15
J: TRBJ2-2
length: 16

CDR3: CASKGTSGIYQVQYF
V: TRBV27
J: TRBJ2-4
length: 15

CDR3: CSALEASGRWYNEQFF
V: TRBV20-1
J: TRBJ2-1
length: 16

CDR3: CASSTGTSEPRDTQYF
V: TRBV7-2
J: TRBJ2-3
length: 16

CDR3: CASSPLWGQANTGELFF
V: TRBV5-6
J: TRBJ2-2
length: 17

CDR3: CASSEDGIAYNSPLHF
V: TRBV6-1
J: TRBJ1-6
length: 16

CDR3: CASSAPKTSEWDTGELFF
V: TRBV27
J: TRBJ2-2
length: 18

CDR3: CSARDPRRDTQYF
V: TRBV20-1
J: TRBJ2-3
length: 13

CDR3: CASSQVIQGAQETQYF
V: TRBV4-1
J: TRBJ2-5
length: 16

CDR3: CASSLSGNQPQHF
V: TRBV7-9
J: TRBJ1-5
length: 13

CDR3: CSVGLNTEAFF
V: TRBV29-1
J: TRBJ1-1
length: 11

CDR3: CASSADRIGGYTF
V: TRBV5-1
J: TRBJ1-2
length: 13

CDR3: CASSSTTNTGELFF
V: TRBV7-7
J: TRBJ2-2
length: 14

CDR3: CSTQPANTGELFF
V: TRBV6-1
J: TRBJ2-2
length: 13

CDR3: CASSLYWGANYGYTF
V: TRBV27
J: TRBJ1-2
length: 15

CDR3: CASSGDRAPYNEQFF
V: TRBV19
J: TRBJ2-1
length: 15

CDR3: CSVEAWTSGRAYEQFF
V: TRBV29-1
J: TRBJ2-1
length: 16

CDR3: CASSSGLAFGETQYF
V: TRBV5-1
J: TRBJ2-5
length: 15

CDR3: CASSLDLDAEAFF
V: TRBV11-3
J: TRBJ1-1
length: 13

CDR3: CATSDGPTTDTQYF
V: TRBV24-1
J: TRBJ2-3
length: 14

CDR3: CSVGTASGPYNEQFF
V: TRBV29-1
J: TRBJ2-1
length: 15

CDR3: CATPGRSPTGELFF
V: TRBV28
J: TRBJ2-2
length: 14

CDR3: CASASGDEQYF
V: TRBV18
J: TRBJ2-7
length: 11

CDR3: CASSPGSGGVLFF
V: TRBV11-1
J: TRBJ2-2
length: 13

CDR3: CSARTSGSWGEQYF
V: TRBV20-1
J: TRBJ2-7
length: 14

CDR3: CASSFKVWVTDTQYF
V: TRBV7-8
J: TRBJ2-3
length: 15

CDR3: CASSEPGQGFYNEQFF
V: TRBV10-1
J: TRBJ2-1
length: 16

CDR3: CASSYDFNRALRDTQYF
V: TRBV6-2/TRBV6-3
J: TRBJ2-3
length: 17

CDR3: CSVALGGRQETQYF
V: TRBV29-1
J: TRBJ2-5
length: 14